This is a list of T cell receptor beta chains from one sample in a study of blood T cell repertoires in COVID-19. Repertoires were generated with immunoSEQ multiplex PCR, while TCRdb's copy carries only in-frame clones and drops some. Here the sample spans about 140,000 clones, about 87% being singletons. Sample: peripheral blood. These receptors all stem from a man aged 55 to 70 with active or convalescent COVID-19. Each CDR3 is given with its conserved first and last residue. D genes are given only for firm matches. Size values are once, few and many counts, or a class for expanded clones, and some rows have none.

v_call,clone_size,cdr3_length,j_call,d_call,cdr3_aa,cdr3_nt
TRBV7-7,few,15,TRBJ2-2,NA,CASSPQIANTGELFF,TGTGCTAGCAGCCCCCAGATTGCGAACACCGGGGAGCTGTTTTTT
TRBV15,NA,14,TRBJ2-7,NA,CATRQRQGSYEQYF,TGTGCCACCAGGCAACGCCAGGGTTCCTACGAGCAGTACTTC
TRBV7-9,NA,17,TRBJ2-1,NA,CASSLAVGGFINNEQFF,TGTGCCAGCAGCTTAGCCGTGGGAGGATTTATTAACAATGAGCAGTTCTTC
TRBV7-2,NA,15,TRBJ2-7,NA,CASSVDLAVTYEQYF,TGTGCCAGCAGCGTAGACTTAGCGGTAACCTACGAGCAGTACTTC
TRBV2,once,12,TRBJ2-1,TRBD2,CASRLAGDEQFF,TGTGCCAGCAGACTAGCGGGCGATGAGCAGTTCTTC
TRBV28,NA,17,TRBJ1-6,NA,CASSLRVTPSYNSPLHF,TGTGCCAGCAGCCTCAGGGTAACCCCCTCCTATAATTCACCCCTCCACTTT
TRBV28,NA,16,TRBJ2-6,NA,CASSAGPSSGANVLTF,TGTGCCAGCAGTGCAGGTCCGTCCTCTGGGGCCAACGTCCTGACTTTC
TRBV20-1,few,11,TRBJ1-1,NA,CSVDSLTEAFF,TGCAGTGTAGACTCCCTCACTGAAGCTTTCTTT
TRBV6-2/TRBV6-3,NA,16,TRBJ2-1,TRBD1,CASSRTGTGSYNEQFF,TGTGCCAGCAGTCGTACCGGGACAGGGTCCTACAATGAGCAGTTCTTC
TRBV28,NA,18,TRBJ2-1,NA,CASSLKQGQARGGNEQFF,TGTGCCAGCAGTTTAAAGCAGGGGCAAGCTAGGGGTGGGAATGAGCAGTTCTTC
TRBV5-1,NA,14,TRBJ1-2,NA,CASSLAFSDYGYTF,TGCGCCAGCAGCTTGGCCTTCTCAGACTATGGCTACACCTTC
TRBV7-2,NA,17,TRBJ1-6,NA,CASSPSRRKGDYSPLHF,TGTGCCAGCAGCCCGTCCAGGCGTAAGGGGGACTACTCACCCCTCCACTTT
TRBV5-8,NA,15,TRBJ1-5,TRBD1,CASSLDRGSNQPQHF,TGTGCCAGCAGCTTGGACAGGGGTAGCAATCAGCCCCAGCATTTT
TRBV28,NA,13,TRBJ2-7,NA,CASSPTVIYEQYF,TGTGCCAGCAGTCCCACAGTAATCTACGAGCAGTACTTC
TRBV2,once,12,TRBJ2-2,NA,CASSLGYGELFF,TGTGCCAGCAGTCTCGGTTACGGGGAGCTGTTTTTT
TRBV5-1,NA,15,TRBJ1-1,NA,CASSGMQGLNTEAFF,TGCGCCAGCAGCGGAATGCAGGGGTTGAACACTGAAGCTTTCTTT
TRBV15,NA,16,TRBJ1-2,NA,CATSRDRLGRGYGYTF,TGTGCCACCAGCAGAGATCGGTTGGGGCGAGGCTATGGCTACACCTTC
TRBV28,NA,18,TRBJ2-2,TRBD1,CASSSRPDRYTNTGELFF,TGTGCCAGCAGTTCCCGACCGGACAGGTACACGAACACCGGGGAGCTGTTTTTT
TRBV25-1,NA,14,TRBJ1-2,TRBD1,CASSDPDRAGGYTF,TGTGCCAGCAGTGACCCGGACAGGGCGGGGGGCTACACCTTC
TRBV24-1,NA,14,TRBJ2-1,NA,CATSDTGVYNEQFF,TGTGCCACCAGTGACACCGGGGTATACAATGAGCAGTTCTTC
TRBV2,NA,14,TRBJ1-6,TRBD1,CASRQTGSNSPLHF,TGTGCCAGCAGACAGACAGGGAGTAATTCACCCCTCCACTTT
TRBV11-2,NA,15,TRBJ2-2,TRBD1,CASSLRTGGAGELFF,TGTGCCAGCAGCCTCAGGACAGGGGGCGCCGGGGAGCTGTTTTTT
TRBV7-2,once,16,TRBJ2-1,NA,CASRYRPTGVNNEQFF,TGTGCCAGCAGATATCGTCCGACGGGAGTTAACAATGAGCAGTTCTTC
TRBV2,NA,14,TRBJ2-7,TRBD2,CASKLAGLGYEQYF,TGTGCCAGCAAGCTAGCGGGCCTCGGCTACGAGCAGTACTTC
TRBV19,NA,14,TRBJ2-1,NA,CASSITASYNEQFF,TGTGCCAGTAGTATAACAGCCTCCTACAATGAGCAGTTCTTC
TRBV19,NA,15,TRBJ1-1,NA,CASSIPGGGGTEAFF,TGTGCCAGTAGTATCCCGGGGGGGGGCGGCACTGAAGCTTTCTTT
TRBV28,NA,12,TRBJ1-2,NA,CASRRAGYGYTF,TGTGCCAGCAGGCGGGCAGGCTATGGCTACACCTTC
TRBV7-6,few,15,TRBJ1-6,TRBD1,CASSGGQGWNSPLHF,TGTGCCAGCAGCGGGGGACAGGGGTGGAATTCACCCCTCCACTTT
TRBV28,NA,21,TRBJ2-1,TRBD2,CASSWGDLPSGRVFKDNEQFF,TGTGCCAGCAGTTGGGGGGATCTTCCTAGCGGGAGAGTATTTAAGGACAATGAGCAGTTCTTC
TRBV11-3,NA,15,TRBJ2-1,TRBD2,CASSSTSGKYNEQFF,TGTGCCAGCAGCTCTACTAGCGGGAAGTACAATGAGCAGTTCTTC
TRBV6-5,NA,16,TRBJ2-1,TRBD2,CASSYDSRELGREQFF,TGTGCCAGCAGTTACGACTCGCGGGAGCTCGGGCGCGAGCAGTTCTTC
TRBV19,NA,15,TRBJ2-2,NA,CASSIGGAGTGELFF,TGTGCCAGTAGTATCGGGGGTGCGGGCACCGGGGAGCTGTTTTTT
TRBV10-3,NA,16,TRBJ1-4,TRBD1,CAISESRGQVNEKLFF,TGTGCCATCAGTGAGTCAAGGGGGCAGGTTAATGAAAAACTGTTTTTT
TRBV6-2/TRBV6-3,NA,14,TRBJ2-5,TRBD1,CASSFPDRAETQYF,TGTGCCAGCAGTTTCCCGGACAGGGCAGAGACCCAGTACTTC
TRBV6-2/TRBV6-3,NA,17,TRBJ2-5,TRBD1,CASSYPGQGSGRETQYF,TGTGCCAGCAGTTACCCTGGACAGGGATCGGGCCGAGAGACCCAGTACTTC
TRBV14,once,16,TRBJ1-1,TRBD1,CASSPIAGQGDPEAFF,TGTGCCAGCAGCCCCATCGCCGGACAGGGGGATCCTGAAGCTTTCTTT
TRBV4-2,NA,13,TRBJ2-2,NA,CASSPTSPGELFF,TGTGCCAGCAGCCCGACTTCCCCCGGGGAGCTGTTTTTT
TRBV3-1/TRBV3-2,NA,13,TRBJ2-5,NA,CASSQSSQETQYF,TGTGCCAGCAGCCAGTCCTCCCAAGAGACCCAGTACTTC
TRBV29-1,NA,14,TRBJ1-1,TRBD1,CSAYQGGPNTEAFF,TGCAGCGCTTACCAGGGGGGCCCGAACACTGAAGCTTTCTTT
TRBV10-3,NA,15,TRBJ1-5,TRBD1,CAIRSDRGYYQPQHF,TGTGCCATCAGATCGGACAGGGGTTATTATCAGCCCCAGCATTTT
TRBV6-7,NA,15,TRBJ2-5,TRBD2,CASRRREGGGETQYF,TGTGCCAGCAGGCGGCGGGAGGGAGGCGGGGAGACCCAGTACTTC
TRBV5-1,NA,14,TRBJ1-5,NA,CASSLGRDNQPQHF,TGCGCCAGCAGCTTGGGCAGGGACAATCAGCCCCAGCATTTT
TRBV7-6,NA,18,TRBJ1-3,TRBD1,CASSLAGNPGQAPDTIYF,TGTGCCAGCAGCTTAGCGGGGAATCCGGGACAGGCACCGGACACCATATATTTT
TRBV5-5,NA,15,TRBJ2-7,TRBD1,CASSPLGQASYEQYF,TGTGCCAGCAGCCCACTGGGACAGGCCTCCTACGAGCAGTACTTC
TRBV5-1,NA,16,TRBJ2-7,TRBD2,CASSLARLAPLVEQYF,TGCGCCAGCAGCTTGGCCAGACTAGCACCCCTAGTAGAGCAGTACTTC
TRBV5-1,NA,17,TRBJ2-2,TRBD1,CASSLARTGGNTGELFF,TGCGCCAGCAGCTTGGCCAGGACAGGGGGAAACACCGGGGAGCTGTTTTTT
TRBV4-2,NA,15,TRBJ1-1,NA,CASSPPTGAVTEAFF,TGTGCCAGCAGCCCCCCGACAGGAGCCGTCACTGAAGCTTTCTTT
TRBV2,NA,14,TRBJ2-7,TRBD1,CASGPGTGSYEQYF,TGTGCCAGCGGGCCCGGGACAGGCTCTTACGAGCAGTACTTC
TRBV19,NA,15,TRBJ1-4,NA,CASSTGIPFGEKLFF,TGTGCCAGTAGTACCGGGATCCCCTTCGGGGAAAAACTGTTTTTT
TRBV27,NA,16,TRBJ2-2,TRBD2,CASSLRLAGVTGELFF,TGTGCCAGCAGTTTACGACTAGCGGGAGTCACCGGGGAGCTGTTTTTT
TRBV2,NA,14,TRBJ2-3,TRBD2,CASRLAGVTDTQYF,TGTGCCAGCAGACTTGCGGGAGTCACAGATACGCAGTATTTT
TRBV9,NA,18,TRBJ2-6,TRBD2,CASSNSPRGGEGANVLTF,TGTGCCAGCAGCAACAGCCCTCGCGGGGGTGAGGGGGCCAACGTCCTGACTTTC